This TCR beta chain comes out of a study of technical replicates of blood from a handful of donors. Germline CDR1 and CDR2: SGDLS and YYNGEE. Trimming took 5 bases from V and 5 from J; bases not matched to a gene: 2. The CDR3 is 13 amino acids. TCRdb's table, derived via immunoSEQ multiplex PCR, lists solely in-frame clones and lacks some. Here the sample spans roughly 57,000 clones, about 95% being singletons. The sample comprised PBMCs. This TCR derives from a human donor in good health. Some clones in this sample may be carry-over from other donors' samples. The chain has TRBV9 and TRBJ2-1, with 9 bases aligning to TRBD2. CDR3 DNA: TGTGCCAGCAGGTTAGCGGGAGACAATGAGCAGTTCTTC. Amino acids: CASRLAGDNEQFF.